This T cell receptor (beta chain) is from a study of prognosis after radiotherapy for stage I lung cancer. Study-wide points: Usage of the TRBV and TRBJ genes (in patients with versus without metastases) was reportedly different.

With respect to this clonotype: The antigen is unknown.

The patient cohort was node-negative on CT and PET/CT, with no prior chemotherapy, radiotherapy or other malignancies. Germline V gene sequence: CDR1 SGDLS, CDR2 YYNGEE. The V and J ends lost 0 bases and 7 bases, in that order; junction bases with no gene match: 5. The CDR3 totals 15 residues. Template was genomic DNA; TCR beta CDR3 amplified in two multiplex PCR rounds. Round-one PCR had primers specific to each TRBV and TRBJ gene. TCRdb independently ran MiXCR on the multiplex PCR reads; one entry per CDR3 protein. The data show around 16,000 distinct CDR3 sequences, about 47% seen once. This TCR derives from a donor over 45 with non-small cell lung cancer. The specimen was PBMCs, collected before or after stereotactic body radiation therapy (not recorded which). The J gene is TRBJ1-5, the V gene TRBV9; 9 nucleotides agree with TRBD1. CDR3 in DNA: TGTGCCAGCAGCGTAGGCGGACAGGGGCCCCAGCCCCAGCATTTT. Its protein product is CASSVGGQGPQPQHF.